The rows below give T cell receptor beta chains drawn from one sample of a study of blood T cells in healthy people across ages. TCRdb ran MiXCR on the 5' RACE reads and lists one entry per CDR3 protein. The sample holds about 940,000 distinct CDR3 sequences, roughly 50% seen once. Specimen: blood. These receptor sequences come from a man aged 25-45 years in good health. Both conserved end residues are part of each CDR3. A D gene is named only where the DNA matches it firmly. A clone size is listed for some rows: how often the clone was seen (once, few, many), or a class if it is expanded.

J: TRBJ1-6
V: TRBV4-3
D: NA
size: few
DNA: TGCGCCAGCAGCCAAGACGGCGGGGGGAATTCACCCCCCCACTTT
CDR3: CASSQDGGGNSPPHF

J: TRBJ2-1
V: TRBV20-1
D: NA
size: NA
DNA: TGCAGTGCCAAGGACTCTGGGGGCAATGAGCAGTTCTTC
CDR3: CSAKDSGGNEQFF

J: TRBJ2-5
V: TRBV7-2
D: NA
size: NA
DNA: TGTGCCAGCAGACTTAGCTTGTTGAATGAGCAGTACTTC
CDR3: CASRLSLLNEQYF

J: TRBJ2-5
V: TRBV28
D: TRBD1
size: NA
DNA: TGTGCCTCCCAGGGCAGGGGGCAAGAGACCCAGTACTTC
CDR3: CASQGRGQETQYF

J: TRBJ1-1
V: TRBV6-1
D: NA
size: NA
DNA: TGTGCCAGCAGTGAAGAGGAGGCGGCCGGCTCTGAAGCTTTCTTT
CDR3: CASSEEEAAGSEAFF

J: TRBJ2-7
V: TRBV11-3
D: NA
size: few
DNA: TGTGCCAGCAGCTCACGCCTGGAACCCTACGAGCAGTACTTC
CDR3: CASSSRLEPYEQYF

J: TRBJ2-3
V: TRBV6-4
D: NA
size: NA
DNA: TGTGCCAGCAGTGTGGACCCCAAAGATACGCAGTATTTT
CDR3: CASSVDPKDTQYF

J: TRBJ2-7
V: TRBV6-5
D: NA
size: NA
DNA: TGTGCCAGCAGCGGACAACAGGGAGGCGAGCAGTACTTC
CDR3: CASSGQQGGEQYF

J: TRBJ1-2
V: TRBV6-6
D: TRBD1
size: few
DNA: TGTGCCAGCAGTAAGGGACAGGGCAGCTATGGCTACACCTTC
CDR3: CASSKGQGSYGYTF

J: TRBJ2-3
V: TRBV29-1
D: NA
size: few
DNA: TGCAGCGTAAACCGGGGGGCTAGTACAGATACGCAGTATTTT
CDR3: CSVNRGASTDTQYF

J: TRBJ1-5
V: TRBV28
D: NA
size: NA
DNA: TGTGCCAGCACTGTGTTGGGGGGCAGTCAGCCCCAGCATTTT
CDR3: CASTVLGGSQPQHF

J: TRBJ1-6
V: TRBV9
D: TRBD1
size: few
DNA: TGTGCCAGCAGCGTAGGACAGGGGGACTTATCGACACCCCTCCACTTT
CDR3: CASSVGQGDLSTPLHF

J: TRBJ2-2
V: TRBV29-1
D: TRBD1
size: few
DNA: TGCAGCGGGGGACAGTCTGGCGGGGAGCTGTTTTTT
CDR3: CSGGQSGGELFF

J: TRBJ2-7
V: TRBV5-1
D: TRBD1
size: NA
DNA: TGCGCCAGCAGCATAGACAGGGGGGGCGAGCAGTACTTC
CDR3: CASSIDRGGEQYF

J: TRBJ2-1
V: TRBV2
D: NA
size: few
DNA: TGTGCCAGCAGTCGGCGGGGTGAAAGCTCCTACAATGAGCAGTTCTTC
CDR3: CASSRRGESSYNEQFF

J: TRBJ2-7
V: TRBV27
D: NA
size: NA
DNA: TGTGCCAGCAGCTCGGGGGAGACCTACGAGCAGTACTTC
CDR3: CASSSGETYEQYF

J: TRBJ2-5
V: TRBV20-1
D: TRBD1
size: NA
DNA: TGCAGTGCTAGAGGACAGGGGCTGGGGGAGCAGTACTTC
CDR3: CSARGQGLGEQYF

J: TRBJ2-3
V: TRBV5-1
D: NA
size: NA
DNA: TGCGCCAGCAGCGGACCCGACTCCGGCACAGGTACGCAGTATTTT
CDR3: CASSGPDSGTGTQYF

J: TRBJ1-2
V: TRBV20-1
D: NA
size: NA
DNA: TGCAGTGCTAGAGACCCCGGCAGGCAAAGCTACACCTTC
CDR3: CSARDPGRQSYTF

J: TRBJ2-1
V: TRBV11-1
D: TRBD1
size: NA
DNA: TGTGCCAGCAGCCAGGACAGGGGTGAGCAGTTCTTC
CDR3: CASSQDRGEQFF

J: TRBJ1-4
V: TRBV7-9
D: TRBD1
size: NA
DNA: TGTGCCAGCAGCTTAAGCCAGGGGGCTAATGAAAAACTGTTTTTT
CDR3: CASSLSQGANEKLFF

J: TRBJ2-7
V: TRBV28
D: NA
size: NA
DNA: TGTGCCAGCAGCTCCCCGACAGGAGGGACCTACGAGCAGTACTTC
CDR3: CASSSPTGGTYEQYF

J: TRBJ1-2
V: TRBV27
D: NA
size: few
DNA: TGTGCCAGCAGGAGGACAGCACGTTCTAACTATGGCTACACCTTC
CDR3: CASRRTARSNYGYTF

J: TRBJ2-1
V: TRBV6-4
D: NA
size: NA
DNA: TGTGCCAGCAGTTTTCCATCTGCCCAGGGATTCTACAATGAGCAGTTCTTC
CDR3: CASSFPSAQGFYNEQFF

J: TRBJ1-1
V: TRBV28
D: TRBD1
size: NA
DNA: TGTGCCAGCACCAAGACAGGGGCTGAAGCTTTCTTT
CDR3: CASTKTGAEAFF

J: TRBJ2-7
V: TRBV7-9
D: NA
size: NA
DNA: TGTGCCAGCAGCTTAGTCTTGCCAGGGCCCTCCTACGAGCAGTACTTC
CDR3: CASSLVLPGPSYEQYF

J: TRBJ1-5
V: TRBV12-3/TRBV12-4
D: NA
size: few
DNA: TGTGCCAGCAGTTTAGCCGCGAGCAATCAGCCCCAGCATTTT
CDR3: CASSLAASNQPQHF

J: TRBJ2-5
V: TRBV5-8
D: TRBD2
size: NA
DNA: TGTGCCAGCAGCTTGGGTTTAGCGGGGGATCTAGAGACCCAGTACTTC
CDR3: CASSLGLAGDLETQYF

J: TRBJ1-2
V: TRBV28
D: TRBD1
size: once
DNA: TGTGCCAGCAGTTTAGGGACAGGGGTGTCCTATGGCTACACCTTC
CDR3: CASSLGTGVSYGYTF

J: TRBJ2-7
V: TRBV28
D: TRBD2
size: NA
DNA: TGTGCCAGCAGTTTTAGCGGGGCTGGGGCCAATGAGCAGTACTTC
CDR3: CASSFSGAGANEQYF

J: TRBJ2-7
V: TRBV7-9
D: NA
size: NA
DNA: TGTGCCAGCAGCTTAGGTGCGGGCAGGAGTGTCGAGCAGTACTTC
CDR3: CASSLGAGRSVEQYF

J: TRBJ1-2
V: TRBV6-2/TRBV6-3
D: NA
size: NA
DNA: TGTGCCAGCAGTTCCAATCTTCCGGGACGCCTTAACTATGGCTACACCTTC
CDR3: CASSSNLPGRLNYGYTF

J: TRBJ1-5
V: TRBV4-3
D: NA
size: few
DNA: TGCGCCAGCAGCCAAGAGCCGTTGTCTCTGAGCAATCAGCCCCAGCATTTT
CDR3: CASSQEPLSLSNQPQHF

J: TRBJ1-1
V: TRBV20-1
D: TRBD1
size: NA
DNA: TGCAGTGCCAGGGGGTTTCGGGTGAACACTGAAGCTTTCTTT
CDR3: CSARGFRVNTEAFF

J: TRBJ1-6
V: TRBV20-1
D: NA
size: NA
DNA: TGCAGTGCTGCCCCGCTCGTTAATTCACCCCTCCACTTT
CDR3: CSAAPLVNSPLHF

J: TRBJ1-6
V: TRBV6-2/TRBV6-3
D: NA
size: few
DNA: TGTGCCACCCGCCAGGGGAACTCACCCCTCCACTTT
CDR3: CATRQGNSPLHF

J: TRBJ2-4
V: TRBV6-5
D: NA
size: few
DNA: TGTGCCAGCAGTCTCGTGCTACAGGGAAGCAAAAACATTCAGTACTTC
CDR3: CASSLVLQGSKNIQYF

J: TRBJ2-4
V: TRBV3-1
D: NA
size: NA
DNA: TGTGCCAGCAGCCAAGACGGGACACCGAGCGATCAGCAGTACTTC
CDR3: CASSQDGTPSDQQYF

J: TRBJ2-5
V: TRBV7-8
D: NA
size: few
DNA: TGTGCCAGCAGCCGGCTTAGCTATGGGGAGACCCAGTACTTC
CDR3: CASSRLSYGETQYF

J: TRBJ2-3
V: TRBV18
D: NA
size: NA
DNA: TGTGCCAGCCCCGGACAGCCAAATTCTGATACGCAGTATTTT
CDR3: CASPGQPNSDTQYF

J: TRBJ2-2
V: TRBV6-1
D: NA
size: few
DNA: TGTGCCAGCAGTCGGGACGCACGGAACACCGGGGAGCTGTTTTTT
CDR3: CASSRDARNTGELFF

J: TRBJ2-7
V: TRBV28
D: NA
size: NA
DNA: TGTGCCAGCAGTTCACAGGTGAACTCCTACGAGCAGTACTTC
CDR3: CASSSQVNSYEQYF

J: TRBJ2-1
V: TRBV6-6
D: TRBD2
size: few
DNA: TGTGCCAGCAGTTACGGGGTAGCGGGGGGGAATGAGCAGTTCTTC
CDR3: CASSYGVAGGNEQFF

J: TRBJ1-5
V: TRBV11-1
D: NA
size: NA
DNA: TGTGCCAGCAGCTCAGGGGTCAGTCAGCCCCAGCATTTT
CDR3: CASSSGVSQPQHF

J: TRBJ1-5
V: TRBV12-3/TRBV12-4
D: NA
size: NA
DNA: TGTGCCAGCAGTTTATTCTCCTTAGGGCAGCCCCAGCATTTT
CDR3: CASSLFSLGQPQHF

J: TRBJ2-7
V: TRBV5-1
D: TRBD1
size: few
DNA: TGCGCCAGCAGCAAAAGACAGGGGCTTACCTACGAGCAGTACTTC
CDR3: CASSKRQGLTYEQYF

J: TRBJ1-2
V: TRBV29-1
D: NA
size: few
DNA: TGCAGCGTACGGTCGTGGGGACGTAACTATGGCTACACCTTC
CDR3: CSVRSWGRNYGYTF

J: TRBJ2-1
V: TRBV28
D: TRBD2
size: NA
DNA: TGTGCCAGCAGTTCATCGACCCTGGGGAGGGATTTTGAGCAGTTCTTC
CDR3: CASSSSTLGRDFEQFF

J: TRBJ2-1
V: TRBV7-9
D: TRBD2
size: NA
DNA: TGTGCCAGCAGCCTCGTACCATACACGGGGGGGGACAATGAGCAGTTCTTC
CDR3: CASSLVPYTGGDNEQFF

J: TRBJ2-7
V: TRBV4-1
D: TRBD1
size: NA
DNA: TGCGCCAGCAGCCAACTTATATTACAGGGGACCTACGAGCAGTACTTC
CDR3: CASSQLILQGTYEQYF

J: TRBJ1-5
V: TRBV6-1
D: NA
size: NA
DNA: TGTGCCAGCAGTGAAGCATGGTATAGCAATCAGCCCCAGCATTTT
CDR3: CASSEAWYSNQPQHF

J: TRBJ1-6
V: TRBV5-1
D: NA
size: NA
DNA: TGCGCCAGCAGCCTGGGGGACACCGGAAATTCACCCCTCCACTTT
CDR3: CASSLGDTGNSPLHF